A selection of T cell receptor beta chains follows, all from one sample in a study of blood T cell repertoires in COVID-19. Clones were sequenced by immunoSEQ multiplex PCR, and TCRdb holds only the in-frame ones, with some missing. The sample lists about 97,000 clones; approximately 91% were seen once. Material for sequencing was peripheral blood. Receptor source: a man aged 45 to 65 with acute or convalescent COVID-19. Each CDR3 is given with its conserved first and last residue. The order of the fields is V gene, J gene, D gene, clone size, CDR3 protein, CDR3 DNA. The D gene is left open where the match is weak. The size field is filled for only some rows; it gives once, few, many or a size class.

v_call: TRBV19; j_call: TRBJ2-7; d_call: NA; clone_size: NA; cdr3_aa: CASSSGPPYEQYF; cdr3_nt: TGTGCCAGTAGTTCAGGGCCTCCCTACGAGCAGTACTTC
v_call: TRBV7-3; j_call: TRBJ2-1; d_call: NA; clone_size: NA; cdr3_aa: CASSLMGSGNEQFF; cdr3_nt: TGTGCCAGCAGCTTAATGGGATCGGGGAATGAGCAGTTCTTC
v_call: TRBV5-4; j_call: TRBJ2-7; d_call: TRBD1; clone_size: NA; cdr3_aa: CASSLGTGEALIYEQYF; cdr3_nt: TGTGCCAGCAGCTTGGGGACAGGGGAGGCCCTCATCTACGAGCAGTACTTC
v_call: TRBV7-9; j_call: TRBJ1-4; d_call: TRBD1; clone_size: NA; cdr3_aa: CASSLGQGSMAATNEKLFF; cdr3_nt: TGTGCCAGCAGCTTAGGACAGGGCTCGATGGCTGCAACTAATGAAAAACTGTTTTTT
v_call: TRBV10-2; j_call: TRBJ1-2; d_call: NA; clone_size: NA; cdr3_aa: CASSVGGDGYTF; cdr3_nt: TGCGCCAGCAGTGTGGGAGGCGATGGCTACACCTTC
v_call: TRBV30; j_call: TRBJ2-2; d_call: TRBD1; clone_size: NA; cdr3_aa: CAAVARGLTGELFF; cdr3_nt: TGTGCCGCAGTCGCCAGGGGGCTTACCGGGGAGCTGTTTTTT
v_call: TRBV27; j_call: TRBJ2-1; d_call: TRBD1; clone_size: NA; cdr3_aa: CASSFGTGQGEQFF; cdr3_nt: TGTGCCAGCAGTTTCGGGACAGGTCAGGGAGAGCAGTTCTTC
v_call: TRBV10-1; j_call: TRBJ1-1; d_call: NA; clone_size: NA; cdr3_aa: CASSESEKNTEAFF; cdr3_nt: TGCGCCAGCAGTGAGTCGGAGAAGAACACTGAAGCTTTCTTT
v_call: TRBV11-2; j_call: TRBJ1-2; d_call: TRBD1; clone_size: NA; cdr3_aa: CASSLGQRNYGYTF; cdr3_nt: TGTGCCAGCAGCTTGGGACAGAGAAACTATGGCTACACCTTC
v_call: TRBV1; j_call: TRBJ2-3; d_call: NA; clone_size: NA; cdr3_aa: CTSSQGPLRDLSTDTQYF; cdr3_nt: TGCACCAGCAGCCAAGGACCCCTCAGGGATTTGAGCACAGATACGCAGTATTTT
v_call: TRBV10-3; j_call: TRBJ2-7; d_call: TRBD1; clone_size: NA; cdr3_aa: CAISRTGGYEQYF; cdr3_nt: TGTGCCATCAGTCGGACAGGGGGCTACGAGCAGTACTTC
v_call: TRBV4-2; j_call: TRBJ2-2; d_call: NA; clone_size: once; cdr3_aa: CASSQAVGANTGELFF; cdr3_nt: TGTGCCAGCAGCCAGGCCGTGGGAGCGAACACCGGGGAGCTGTTTTTT
v_call: TRBV6-2/TRBV6-3; j_call: TRBJ2-2; d_call: TRBD2; clone_size: NA; cdr3_aa: CASSYSQGRELGTGELFF; cdr3_nt: TGTGCCAGCAGTTACTCACAAGGGAGGGAGTTGGGCACCGGGGAGCTGTTTTTT
v_call: TRBV11-2; j_call: TRBJ1-2; d_call: TRBD1; clone_size: NA; cdr3_aa: CASSFSGGQGAPNYGYTF; cdr3_nt: TGTGCCAGCAGCTTTAGCGGTGGACAGGGGGCGCCCAACTATGGCTACACCTTC
v_call: TRBV6-5; j_call: TRBJ1-5; d_call: TRBD1; clone_size: NA; cdr3_aa: CASTPGQSNQPQHF; cdr3_nt: TGTGCCAGCACCCCGGGACAGAGCAATCAGCCCCAGCATTTT
v_call: TRBV4-1; j_call: TRBJ1-6; d_call: TRBD1; clone_size: NA; cdr3_aa: CASSRTRPRGLNSPLHF; cdr3_nt: TGCGCCAGCAGCCGGACTCGGCCCAGGGGGCTTAATTCACCCCTCCACTTT
v_call: TRBV18; j_call: TRBJ1-4; d_call: TRBD1; clone_size: NA; cdr3_aa: CASSPQTGSLGEKLFF; cdr3_nt: TGTGCCAGCTCACCGCAGACAGGGTCTTTGGGGGAAAAACTGTTTTTT
v_call: TRBV5-8; j_call: TRBJ1-1; d_call: NA; clone_size: NA; cdr3_aa: CASSLKGPNTEAFF; cdr3_nt: TGTGCCAGCAGCCTGAAGGGGCCGAACACTGAAGCTTTCTTT
v_call: TRBV4-3; j_call: TRBJ2-3; d_call: NA; clone_size: NA; cdr3_aa: CASSQDPSTDTQYF; cdr3_nt: TGCGCCAGCAGCCAAGATCCTAGCACAGATACGCAGTATTTT
v_call: TRBV18; j_call: TRBJ1-3; d_call: TRBD1; clone_size: once; cdr3_aa: CASSTQGSYSGNTIYF; cdr3_nt: TGTGCCAGCTCTACACAGGGGAGTTATTCTGGAAACACCATATATTTT
v_call: TRBV3-1/TRBV3-2; j_call: TRBJ1-1; d_call: TRBD1; clone_size: NA; cdr3_aa: CASSQTRQGAIGTEAFF; cdr3_nt: TGTGCCAGCAGCCAAACAAGACAGGGGGCAATTGGCACTGAAGCTTTCTTT
v_call: TRBV6-5; j_call: TRBJ2-7; d_call: NA; clone_size: NA; cdr3_aa: CAVLGQRSYEQYF; cdr3_nt: TGTGCCGTTCTAGGACAGCGTTCCTACGAGCAGTACTTC
v_call: TRBV2; j_call: TRBJ2-7; d_call: NA; clone_size: once; cdr3_aa: CASSEASGRVHEQYF; cdr3_nt: TGTGCCAGCAGTGAAGCGAGTGGGCGGGTCCACGAGCAGTACTTC
v_call: TRBV2; j_call: TRBJ2-1; d_call: TRBD2; clone_size: NA; cdr3_aa: CASSSSGGAREQFF; cdr3_nt: TGTGCCAGCAGTTCTAGCGGGGGGGCCCGAGAGCAGTTCTTC
v_call: TRBV14; j_call: TRBJ1-5; d_call: NA; clone_size: NA; cdr3_aa: CASHRRFNQPQHF; cdr3_nt: TGTGCCAGCCACAGGAGATTCAATCAGCCCCAGCATTTT
v_call: TRBV6-6; j_call: TRBJ2-1; d_call: TRBD2; clone_size: NA; cdr3_aa: CASSSRGGWDEQFF; cdr3_nt: TGTGCCAGCAGCTCGCGGGGGGGCTGGGATGAGCAGTTCTTC
v_call: TRBV7-2; j_call: TRBJ1-5; d_call: TRBD1; clone_size: NA; cdr3_aa: CASSLNRGAQPQHF; cdr3_nt: TGTGCCAGCAGCCTAAACAGGGGGGCTCAGCCCCAGCATTTT
v_call: TRBV5-1; j_call: TRBJ2-5; d_call: TRBD1; clone_size: NA; cdr3_aa: CASSLEWTGGKETQYF; cdr3_nt: TGCGCCAGCAGCTTGGAATGGACAGGGGGAAAAGAGACCCAGTACTTC
v_call: TRBV30; j_call: TRBJ2-1; d_call: NA; clone_size: NA; cdr3_aa: CVLEGGNEQFF; cdr3_nt: TGTGTCCTAGAAGGGGGTAATGAGCAGTTCTTC
v_call: TRBV7-9; j_call: TRBJ2-6; d_call: NA; clone_size: NA; cdr3_aa: CASSPTGGANVLTF; cdr3_nt: TGTGCCAGCAGCCCAACGGGGGGGGCCAACGTCCTGACTTTC
v_call: TRBV5-8; j_call: TRBJ2-2; d_call: NA; clone_size: NA; cdr3_aa: CASSLWRTDTGELFF; cdr3_nt: TGTGCCAGCAGCTTGTGGCGGACAGACACCGGGGAGCTGTTTTTT
v_call: TRBV3-1/TRBV3-2; j_call: TRBJ2-7; d_call: NA; clone_size: NA; cdr3_aa: CASSQARSYEQYF; cdr3_nt: TGTGCCAGCAGCCAAGCCCGGAGTTACGAGCAGTACTTC
v_call: TRBV5-8; j_call: TRBJ1-1; d_call: TRBD1; clone_size: NA; cdr3_aa: CASSLAGQGEVRAFF; cdr3_nt: TGTGCCAGCAGCTTGGCGGGACAGGGGGAAGTGCGAGCTTTCTTT
v_call: TRBV6-5; j_call: TRBJ1-1; d_call: TRBD1; clone_size: NA; cdr3_aa: CASSSGQSNTEAFF; cdr3_nt: TGTGCCAGCAGTTCGGGACAGTCGAACACTGAAGCTTTCTTT
v_call: TRBV20-1; j_call: TRBJ1-5; d_call: NA; clone_size: once; cdr3_aa: CSANEPTGNQPQHF; cdr3_nt: TGCAGTGCTAATGAACCCACGGGCAATCAGCCCCAGCATTTT
v_call: TRBV11-1; j_call: TRBJ1-2; d_call: NA; clone_size: NA; cdr3_aa: CASSFWGQAVYTF; cdr3_nt: TGTGCCAGCAGCTTCTGGGGGCAGGCGGTCTACACCTTC
v_call: TRBV27; j_call: TRBJ2-2; d_call: NA; clone_size: few; cdr3_aa: CASSLAWGGELFF; cdr3_nt: TGTGCCAGCAGCCTAGCTTGGGGCGGGGAGCTGTTTTTT
v_call: TRBV6-1; j_call: TRBJ2-7; d_call: TRBD1; clone_size: few; cdr3_aa: CASSELGQESLYEQYF; cdr3_nt: TGTGCCAGCAGTGAACTCGGACAGGAAAGCCTCTACGAGCAGTACTTC
v_call: TRBV5-6; j_call: TRBJ1-1; d_call: NA; clone_size: NA; cdr3_aa: CASSLKWTGHKAFF; cdr3_nt: TGTGCCAGCAGCTTGAAATGGACGGGACATAAAGCTTTCTTT
v_call: TRBV4-3; j_call: TRBJ1-2; d_call: NA; clone_size: NA; cdr3_aa: CASSPEANYGYTF; cdr3_nt: TGCGCCAGCAGCCCTGAGGCCAACTATGGCTACACCTTC
v_call: TRBV7-2; j_call: TRBJ1-5; d_call: NA; clone_size: NA; cdr3_aa: CASSLDLQPQHF; cdr3_nt: TGTGCCAGCAGCTTAGATCTTCAGCCCCAGCATTTT
v_call: TRBV2; j_call: TRBJ2-3; d_call: NA; clone_size: NA; cdr3_aa: CASNGAGTDTQYF; cdr3_nt: TGTGCCAGCAATGGGGCGGGCACAGATACGCAGTATTTT
v_call: TRBV24-1; j_call: TRBJ2-1; d_call: NA; clone_size: NA; cdr3_aa: CATGTGDRYNEQFF; cdr3_nt: TGTGCCACCGGGACGGGGGACCGATACAATGAGCAGTTCTTC
v_call: TRBV28; j_call: TRBJ2-7; d_call: TRBD1; clone_size: NA; cdr3_aa: CASSPRVPEQGAYEQYF; cdr3_nt: TGTGCCAGCAGTCCAAGAGTACCCGAACAGGGGGCATACGAGCAGTACTTC
v_call: TRBV2; j_call: TRBJ1-2; d_call: TRBD1; clone_size: NA; cdr3_aa: CASSVLAGQGGGYTF; cdr3_nt: TGTGCCAGCAGTGTCCTGGCAGGACAGGGGGGTGGCTACACCTTC
v_call: TRBV27; j_call: TRBJ1-1; d_call: NA; clone_size: NA; cdr3_aa: CASSLPGATEAFF; cdr3_nt: TGTGCCAGCAGTTTACCAGGGGCCACTGAAGCTTTCTTT
v_call: TRBV18; j_call: TRBJ1-2; d_call: NA; clone_size: NA; cdr3_aa: CASSPESRATAAGYTF; cdr3_nt: TGTGCCAGCTCACCTGAGTCGCGGGCTACGGCCGCGGGCTACACCTTC
v_call: TRBV5-1; j_call: TRBJ2-3; d_call: NA; clone_size: NA; cdr3_aa: CASTFGDTDTQYF; cdr3_nt: TGCGCCAGCACTTTCGGGGACACAGATACGCAGTATTTT
v_call: TRBV15; j_call: TRBJ1-2; d_call: NA; clone_size: NA; cdr3_aa: CATSRDQQYGYTF; cdr3_nt: TGTGCCACCAGCAGAGATCAACAGTATGGCTACACCTTC
v_call: TRBV7-9; j_call: TRBJ1-1; d_call: NA; clone_size: NA; cdr3_aa: CASSPPYPTGQTVAFF; cdr3_nt: TGTGCCAGCAGCCCCCCTTACCCGACAGGTCAGACGGTCGCTTTCTTT
v_call: TRBV4-2; j_call: TRBJ2-3; d_call: TRBD2; clone_size: once; cdr3_aa: CASSQGSGGARRTDTQYF; cdr3_nt: TGTGCCAGCAGCCAAGGTAGCGGGGGGGCCAGACGAACAGATACGCAGTATTTT
v_call: TRBV5-6; j_call: TRBJ2-1; d_call: NA; clone_size: NA; cdr3_aa: CASSLTPGNEQFF; cdr3_nt: TGTGCCAGCAGCTTGACCCCAGGGAATGAGCAGTTCTTC
v_call: TRBV25-1; j_call: TRBJ2-7; d_call: NA; clone_size: NA; cdr3_aa: CASSEPWQGGYEQYF; cdr3_nt: TGTGCCAGCAGTGAACCTTGGCAGGGGGGATACGAGCAGTACTTC
v_call: TRBV10-3; j_call: TRBJ1-1; d_call: NA; clone_size: NA; cdr3_aa: CAISDRPGTEAFF; cdr3_nt: TGTGCCATCTCCGACAGACCCGGCACTGAAGCTTTCTTT